The present entry profiles one TCR beta chain with its context. What it recognizes is unknown. The sample comes from a study of T cells after yellow fever vaccination. General study findings and limits: Abundant contaminating clonotypes from the bulk population could appear in FACS-sorted repertoires. Post-booster repertoires contained most primary-vaccination clones again (approximately 95% CD4, around 88% CD8).

Production of TCR cDNA was by 5'RACE template switching, which also added a universal primer site and UMIs. TCRdb itself ran the 5' RACE reads through MiXCR, one entry per CDR3 protein. The data hold about 99,000 distinct CDR3 sequences, with under 7% observed a single time. The V gene lost 6 bases and the J gene lost 2 bases, with 9 bases spanning the gap. Germline V gene lookup returns CDR1 LGHNT and CDR2 FRNRAP. This CDR3 is built from 13 residues. Sequencing used CD8+ T cells sorted from PBMCs, obtained 10 days after the yellow fever booster vaccination. The clonotype comes from a young man who received the YFV17D yellow fever vaccine. The gene calls are TRBV12-5 and TRBJ2-3; D call uncertain. Here the CDR3 reads CASGAGVTDTQYF. Here the CDR3 DNA reads TGTGCTAGTGGGGCAGGTGTCACAGATACGCAGTATTTT.